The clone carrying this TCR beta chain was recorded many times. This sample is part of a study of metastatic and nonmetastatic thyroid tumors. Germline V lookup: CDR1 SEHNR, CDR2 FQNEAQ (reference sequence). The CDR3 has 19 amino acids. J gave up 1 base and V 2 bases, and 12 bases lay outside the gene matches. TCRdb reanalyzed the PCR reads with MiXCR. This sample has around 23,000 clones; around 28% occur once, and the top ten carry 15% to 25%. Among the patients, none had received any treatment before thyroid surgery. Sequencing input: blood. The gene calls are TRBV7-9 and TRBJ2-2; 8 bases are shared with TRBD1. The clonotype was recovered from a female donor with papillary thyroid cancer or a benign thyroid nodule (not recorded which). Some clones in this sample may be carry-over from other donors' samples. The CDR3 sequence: CASSLSRIQGAENTGELFF. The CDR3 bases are TGTGCCAGCAGCTTATCAAGGATTCAGGGGGCAGAGAACACCGGGGAGCTGTTTTTT.